The 3 T cell receptor beta chains given below trace back to one sample, sequenced in a study of molecular identifiers for immune sequencing clone quantification. MiXCR, run by TCRdb on the PCR reads, gives a single entry per CDR3 protein. The sample lists about 330,000 distinct CDR3 sequences, over 20% seen once, with roughly 0.7% in the top ten. The source material was naive CD8+ T cells from blood, with Jurkat cell RNA spiked in. Subset meaning: FACS-sorted CD8+CD4-CCR7+CD45RA+ naive T cells. These receptors were taken from a human donor in good health. Some libraries in this study had Jurkat cell RNA spiked in.

This clonotype was counted at least ten times. The V gene is TRBV20-1, the J gene TRBJ1-3; a weak D match, TRBD1 (5 bases). CDR1 and CDR2 (germline): DFQATT, SNEGSKA (reference sequence). This CDR3 region has 13 residues. Deletions cut 2 bases from V and 4 bases from J, with 9 bases between. The CDR3 here is CSARSGLGNTIYF. CDR3 bases: TGCAGTGCTAGATCAGGGTTGGGAAACACCATATATTTT.

A remark on this clonotype: The CDR3 does not end in the conserved phenylalanine or tryptophan, so this is likely a read error. The rearrangement uses TRBV6-5 and TRBJ1-4; D is undetermined. The germline V gene has CDR1 MNHEY and CDR2 SVGAGI. The CDR3 sequence is 14 residues long. V was clipped by 5 bases and J by 0 bases, with 7 bases between them. The CDR3 region has the DNA TGTGCCAGCAGTCCAAGGGCAACTAATGAAAAACTGTTTCTT. This codes for CASSPRATNEKLFL.

This clonotype was seen a few times. V gene TRBV6-2 or TRBV6-3 combines with J gene TRBJ2-3; 7 nucleotides align to TRBD2. From germline, CDR1 is MNHEY and CDR2 SVGEGT. This CDR3 is built from 14 residues. Trimming removed 8 bases from V and 5 bases from J; junction bases left unmatched: 10. DNA of the CDR3: TGTGCCAGCCGGGCGGGAGTGCGGAGAGATACGCAGTATTTT. It specifies CASRAGVRRDTQYF.